The clone carrying this T cell receptor beta chain was observed a few times. Its antigen is unidentified. The entry originates in a study of blood T cells in healthy people across ages. Points from the study as a whole: Unsorted PBMCs blocked a conclusive comparison of naive and antigen-experienced cells. The study regarded diversity estimates from one million T cells as underestimates.

The CDR3 is 16 amino acids. The germline V gene has CDR1 SQVTM and CDR2 ANQGSEA. The germline V and J ends were trimmed by 2 bases and 3 bases, with 17 bases remaining between them. Per sample, a minimum of 6 million PBMCs were isolated. The authors ran a second PCR of 7 to 11 cycles using a sample-barcoded 5' primer and a J-beta primer mix. Researchers report that a template-switch adaptor with 12 random nucleotides tagged each cDNA molecule. MiXCR, run by TCRdb on the 5' RACE reads, gives a single entry per CDR3 protein. The repertoire holds approximately 1,700,000 distinct CDR3 sequences, with roughly two fifths as singletons.

The sample comprised blood. This clonotype was obtained from a human donor in good health. The V call is TRBV29-1, the J call TRBJ1-5; D might be TRBD1 (6 bases). The CDR3 nucleotides are TGCAGCGTTGAATCGCGGGGGGCGCTTGACAATCAGCCCCAGCATTTT. Translating gives CSVESRGALDNQPQHF.